The 29 T cell receptor beta chains in this list originate from one sample, sequenced in a study of shared clonotypes between healthy human individuals. Measured with immunoSEQ multiplex PCR; TCRdb has only the in-frame clones, and not every one. The table includes approximately 1.1 million clones, 75% to 80% detected once. Sample: memory CD4+ T cells from PBMCs. Subset indicated: CD45RA-negative fraction. The receptors originated from a man between 18 and 29 years old in good health. Some clones in this sample may be carry-over from other donors' samples.

The chain joins TRBV5-8 to TRBJ2-7; a weak D match, TRBD2 (6 bases). V was cut by 4 bases and J by 9 bases, with 17 bases left in between. Looked up from germline, CDR1 is SGHTS and CDR2 is YDEGEE. The CDR3 has 13 amino acids. The CDR3 DNA reads TGTGCCAGCAGCGCGGGGCTCACTCAGGGGCAGTACTTC. Its protein is CASSAGLTQGQYF.

The gene calls are TRBV30 and TRBJ1-4, with D unresolved. Trimming took off 8 bases at V and 7 bases at J, with 11 bases between the two ends. Germline-derived CDR1 and CDR2 are GTSNPN and SVGIG (reference sequence). This CDR3 has 11 amino acids. The CDR3 sequence is CAGRWGEKLFF. CDR3 sequence (DNA): TGTGCCGGCCGGTGGGGTGAAAAACTGTTTTTT.

This rearrangement joins TRBV6-1 to TRBJ1-2; weak D call: TRBD1 (6 bases). Trimming removed 2 bases at V and 3 bases at J, with 10 bases between. The CDR3 has 14 amino acids. The V gene's germline CDR1 is MNHNS and CDR2 SASEGT. The CDR3, as DNA: TGTGCCAGCAGTGAACAGGGGAGGGACTATGGCTACACCTTC. Its translation: CASSEQGRDYGYTF.

V is TRBV27 and J is TRBJ2-7, with TRBD2 as a possible D gene (6 bases). The CDR3 contains 15 residues. Trimming cost V 5 bases and J 4 bases, with 18 bases left between them. Germline V lookup: CDR1 MNHEY, CDR2 SMNVEV (reference sequence). CDR3 sequence: CASSPRDLARYEQYF. The CDR3 DNA sequence: TGTGCCAGCAGTCCGAGAGACCTAGCGAGGTACGAGCAGTACTTC.

The chain links TRBV5-6 to TRBJ2-4; tentative D call: TRBD1 (5 bases). The V end lost 2 bases, the J end lost 5 bases, and 5 bases lay between the germline ends. Per the germline V gene, CDR1 is SGHDT and CDR2 is YYEEEE. This CDR3 comprises 12 residues. CDR3 sequence (DNA): TGTGCCAGCAGCTTCAGGGAAAACATTCAGTACTTC. It codes for CASSFRENIQYF.

The sample holds one count of this clone. The V and J genes are TRBV28 and TRBJ1-2, with no clear D. The CDR3 has 14 amino acids. V was pared by 3 bases and J by 5 bases, with 13 bases between. Germline lookup yields CDR1 MDHEN and CDR2 SYDVKM. The CDR3 DNA is TGTGCCAGCAGTTTTAAAAGTTCCCCATATGGCTACACCTTC. Its translation is CASSFKSSPYGYTF.

This clone was picked up one time. V and J are TRBV5-4 and TRBJ2-3; no clear D. Germline CDR1 and CDR2: SGHNT and YYREEE (reference sequence). V lost 4 bases and J 8 bases, leaving 14 bases between the germline ends. There are 13 residues in the CDR3. The chain's CDR3 is CASSPSAVGTQYF. The CDR3 coding sequence is TGTGCCAGCAGCCCCAGTGCGGTTGGTACGCAGTATTTT.

On this clone itself: A much larger clone sits a single nucleotide away, making a read error possible. V gene TRBV11-2 combines with J gene TRBJ1-4; D is possibly TRBD1 (5 bases). CDR3 length equals 14 residues. The ends were cut back, 3 bases at V and 3 bases at J, with 8 bases in the middle. Germline V gives CDR1 SGHAT, CDR2 FQNNGV. The CDR3 here is CASSLGHANEKLFF. The CDR3 bases are TGTGCCAGCAGCTTGGGGCACGCTAATGAAAAACTGTTTTTT.

As regards this clone: Distinct nucleotide sequences in the sample also encode this CDR3. V gene TRBV5-1 combines with J gene TRBJ2-7, with D possibly TRBD1 on 6 matching bases. Looked up from germline, CDR1 is SGHRS and CDR2 is YFSETQ. Trimming stripped 0 bases from V and 0 bases from J, with 10 bases between. The CDR3 has 15 residues. DNA for the CDR3: TGCGCCAGCAGCTTGGTTAGACAGGACTCCTACGAGCAGTACTTC. It encodes CASSLVRQDSYEQYF.

The rearrangement joins TRBV4-2 to TRBJ1-5; the D gene is possibly TRBD1 (6 bases). Trimming stripped 0 bases from V and 7 bases from J, with 13 bases between. The CDR3 is 15 residues long. CDR1 LGHNA and CDR2 YNFKEQ come from the germline V gene. CDR3 nucleotide sequence: TGTGCCAGCAGCCAAGATCAGGGGATGAGACAGCCCCAGCATTTT. As protein: CASSQDQGMRQPQHF.

This clone was observed once. The J gene is TRBJ1-3, the V gene TRBV5-4; TRBD1 matches at 7 bases. Per germline, CDR1 SGHNT and CDR2 YYREEE (reference sequence). CDR3 size: 14 residues. Trimming at V came to 4 bases and at J to 4 bases, leaving 5 bases not matched to a gene. The CDR3 DNA reads as TGTGCCAGCAGCGGGCAGGACAGGGGAAACACCATATATTTT. Translation gives CASSGQDRGNTIYF.

The sample holds a few counts of this clone. The genes are TRBV29-1 and TRBJ2-1, with TRBD2 identical over 7 bases. The germline V gene has CDR1 SQVTM and CDR2 ANQGSEA. V dropped 5 bases and J dropped 5; count of bases not matched to a gene: 15. The CDR3 totals 16 residues. CDR3 residues: CSVLTAGRLFDNEQFF. The CDR3 DNA reads as TGCAGCGTTCTCACAGCGGGAAGATTATTCGACAATGAGCAGTTCTTC.

With respect to this clone: Other nucleotide sequences from this sample produce the same CDR3. This chain uses TRBV2 with TRBJ2-2; D uncertain. V gave up 6 bases and J gave up 1 base, with 6 bases separating them. The CDR3 is made up of 13 amino acids. Germline lookup yields CDR1 SNHLY and CDR2 FYNNEI. In DNA, the CDR3 is TGTGCCAGCAGCCGACAGAACACCGGGGAGCTGTTTTTT. It specifies CASSRQNTGELFF.

This rearrangement joins TRBV18 to TRBJ1-2, with 10 bases identical to TRBD1. The V and J ends lost 3 bases and 1 base, in that order; junction bases with no gene match: 5. CDR3 length equals 16 residues. Germline CDR1 and CDR2: KGHSH and LQKENI. The CDR3 protein is CASSPRTGGDNYGYTF. The CDR3 nucleotides read TGTGCCAGCTCACCCAGGACAGGGGGTGATAACTATGGCTACACCTTC.

The sample holds one count of this clone. This chain joins TRBV18 and TRBJ1-4; D gene uncertain. CDR3 length equals 15 residues. Trimming shortened V by 2 bases and J by 1 base, and 8 bases separated the two germline ends. Germline CDR1 reads KGHSH; CDR2 reads LQKENI. CDR3 nucleotides: TGTGCCAGCTCACCATTTACGAGAACTAATGAAAAACTGTTTTTT. Its translation: CASSPFTRTNEKLFF.

In the case of this clone: The sample carries other DNA sequences with the same CDR3. V and J are TRBV30 and TRBJ1-1; D unclear. The ends were cut back, 0 bases at V and 1 base at J, with 6 bases in the middle. CDR3 length equals 13 residues. CDR1 is GTSNPN and CDR2 is SVGIG in the germline V gene (reference sequence). CDR3 sequence reads: CAWSVQGNTEAFF. The CDR3 nucleotides are TGTGCCTGGAGTGTACAAGGGAACACTGAAGCTTTCTTT.

J is TRBJ2-5 and V is TRBV25-1, with unresolved D. CDR3 length equals 11 residues. CDR1 and CDR2 from the germline V gene are MGHDK and SYGVNS. Trimming took off 4 bases at V and 5 bases at J, with 5 bases between the two ends. CDR3 sequence: CASSVLETQYF. As DNA, the CDR3 is TGTGCCAGCAGTGTTCTCGAGACCCAGTACTTC.

The chain couples TRBV7-9 to TRBJ2-5; 9 nucleotides match TRBD2. CDR3 length: 14 residues. CDR1 SEHNR and CDR2 FQNEAQ come from the germline V gene (reference sequence). The V segment lost 3 bases and the J segment 5 bases; nucleotides outside the gene matches: 4. CDR3 loop: CASSFSGSLETQYF. CDR3 coding DNA: TGTGCCAGCAGCTTTAGCGGGAGTCTCGAGACCCAGTACTTC.

This clone has more than one count but fewer than ten. The rearrangement links TRBV6-1 to TRBJ2-5; no reliable D call. The CDR3 loop spans 13 amino acids. Germline assignment: CDR1 MNHNS and CDR2 SASEGT. Between the trimmed V and J ends, which lost 6 bases and 2 bases, there was a span of 10 bases. The CDR3 nucleotides are TGTGCCAGCAGGGTGGTTCTACAAGAGACCCAGTACTTC. As protein: CASRVVLQETQYF.

This CDR3 is CASSPLTLANTGELFF. CDR3 coding DNA: TGCGCCAGCAGCCCACTGACACTCGCGAACACCGGGGAGCTGTTTTTT. The J gene is TRBJ2-2, the V gene TRBV5-1; D gene ambiguous. Germline lookup yields CDR1 SGHRS and CDR2 YFSETQ. Trimming took 4 bases from V and 0 from J, leaving 13 bases between them. The CDR3 extends over 16 amino acids. The full variable domain, in which reference TRBV5-1 and TRBJ2-2 provide the parts outside the CDR3, is KAGVTQTPRYLIKTRGQQVTLSCSPISGHRSVSWYQQTPGQGLQFLFEYFSETQRNKGNFPGRFSGRQFSNSRSEMNVSTLELGDSALYLCASSPLTLANTGELFFGEGSRLTVL.

The chain links TRBV29-1 to TRBJ2-2; D is unresolved. There are 11 residues in the CDR3. CDR1 and CDR2 from the germline V gene are SQVTM and ANQGSEA. Trimming left V 6 bases short and J 4 bases short, with 6 bases between. The CDR3 coding sequence is TGCAGCGTCCAAACCACCGGGGAGCTGTTTTTT. It codes for CSVQTTGELFF.

The gene calls are TRBV11-2 and TRBJ2-1; 8 bases agree with TRBD2. V gave up 1 base and J gave up 4 bases; unmatched junction bases: 6. The CDR3 is 16 residues long. The germline V gene has CDR1 SGHAT and CDR2 FQNNGV. The CDR3 DNA sequence: TGTGCCAGCAGCTTAGGAGGCGGGAGGACGTACAATGAGCAGTTCTTC. Residues: CASSLGGGRTYNEQFF.

The chain couples TRBV28 to TRBJ2-3; possible D gene TRBD2, 5 bases. The CDR3 runs 19 residues. The germline V gene has CDR1 MDHEN and CDR2 SYDVKM. V lost 5 bases to trimming and J lost 0 bases, with 24 bases between them. CDR3 sequence reads: CASSPIYARTGSSTDTQYF. The CDR3, as DNA: TGTGCCAGCAGTCCCATTTATGCTCGGACTGGATCTAGCACAGATACGCAGTATTTT.

V usage is TRBV2 and J usage is TRBJ2-7, with TRBD2 identical over 11 bases. V was pared by 7 bases and J by 3 bases, with 2 bases of the junction left unmatched. Germline loops: CDR1 SNHLY, CDR2 FYNNEI. The CDR3 is made up of 13 amino acids. Here the CDR3 reads CASIGLAGYEQYF. The CDR3 DNA follows: TGTGCCAGCATCGGACTAGCGGGCTACGAGCAGTACTTC.

This clone was observed a handful of times. This chain links TRBV28 with TRBJ1-2; 9 positions match TRBD1. Germline V lookup: CDR1 MDHEN, CDR2 SYDVKM. The CDR3 length is 15 residues. Trimming took 5 bases from V and 2 from J; bases not matched to a gene: 6. CDR3 loop: CASSAQTGGNYGYTF. For the CDR3, the DNA is TGTGCCAGCAGTGCACAGACAGGGGGAAACTATGGCTACACCTTC.

This chain links TRBV5-1 with TRBJ2-7; TRBD1 is a possible D gene (6 bases). Germline V CDR1 and CDR2: SGHRS, YFSETQ. The CDR3 contains 14 residues. With 0 bases removed from V and 4 bases from J, the gap between germline ends came to 11 bases. Here the CDR3 reads CASSLDGGRYEQYF. The CDR3 DNA reads TGCGCCAGCAGCTTGGATGGGGGCAGGTACGAGCAGTACTTC.

This rearrangement joins TRBV6-5 to TRBJ2-5; 7 nucleotides match TRBD2. CDR3 size: 16 residues. The germline CDR1 and CDR2 sequences are MNHEY and SVGAGI. V was clipped by 0 bases and J by 7 bases; unmatched bases: 11. The CDR3 DNA reads TGTGCCAGCAGTTACTCGAGAGCGGGGCGGACGAGGACCCAGTACTTC. Encoded protein: CASSYSRAGRTRTQYF.

The V and J genes are TRBV5-1 and TRBJ1-3; weak D call: TRBD1 (5 bases). Germline V lookup: CDR1 SGHRS, CDR2 YFSETQ. V gave up 2 bases and J gave up 4 bases, with 13 bases separating them. The CDR3 loop spans 15 amino acids. Written as DNA, the CDR3 is TGCGCCAGCAGCTTAGACGGGGGTGCGGGAAACACCATATATTTT. Translated: CASSLDGGAGNTIYF.

The V call is TRBV2, the J call TRBJ1-2; no definite D call. CDR3 size: 14 residues. The V end was cut by 4 bases, the J end by 8 bases, with 17 bases between. Germline V gene lookup returns CDR1 SNHLY and CDR2 FYNNEI. CDR3 loop: CASSVLGSGEGYTF. CDR3 coding DNA: TGTGCCAGCAGTGTTCTGGGATCGGGCGAGGGCTACACCTTC.